This T cell receptor beta chain derives from a study of beta chain features in type 1 diabetes. Points from the study as a whole: Moderately but significantly shorter TCRB CDR3s were found in Type 1 diabetes patients in all four CD4+ subsets.

With respect to this clone: The antigen is not known.

The isolated RNA, all of it, was reverse transcribed, so expressed TCRB transcripts were what got sequenced. The method was immunoSEQ multiplex PCR; TCRdb's version includes in-frame clones alone and lacks a portion of them. The sample lists about 160,000 clones, 8.5% to 10% occurring once. The sequencing sample was made of central memory CD4+ T cells from blood. This TCR derives from a woman aged 25 to 45 with type 1 diabetes.

The CDR3 DNA is TGTGCCTGGAGTCGAGAGGACTATGGCTACACCTTC. Translation: CAWSREDYGYTF. J is TRBJ1-2 and V is TRBV30; D gene uncertain. CDR1 GTSNPN and CDR2 SVGIG come from the germline V gene (reference sequence). Between the trimmed V and J ends, which lost 2 bases and 3 bases, there was a span of 7 bases. The CDR3 is 12 residues long.